These 12 T cell receptor beta chains share one sample of origin, sequenced in a study of post-analysis software for immune sequencing data. Their antigen targets remain unknown. Broader study findings: Included in a set of roughly five TRBV segments more frequent in patients than controls were TRBV5-6, TRBV5-1 and TRBV20-1.

Prepared TCR beta cDNA libraries contained unique molecular identifiers. TCRdb reanalysed the PCR reads using MiXCR and keeps one entry per CDR3 protein. This sample has around 440,000 distinct CDR3 sequences; roughly 45% occur once, and the top ten carry about 12%. Sequenced sample: blood. The receptors stem from a girl between 5 and 17 years old with multiple sclerosis.

The table lists this clonotype with a few counts. This chain links TRBV7-3 with TRBJ2-7, with TRBD2 matching 11 bases. J gave up 3 bases and V 5 bases, and 3 bases lay outside the gene matches. CDR3 length: 14 residues. CDR1 SGHTA and CDR2 FQGTGA come from the germline V gene. CDR3 protein: CASSVTSGNYEQYF. Here the CDR3 DNA reads TGTGCCAGCAGCGTGACTAGCGGGAACTACGAGCAGTACTTC. The variable domain in full, with the rest retrieved from reference TRBV7-3 and TRBJ2-7, is GAGVSQTPSNKVTEKGKYVELRCDPISGHTALYWYRQSLGQGPEFLIYFQGTGAADDSGLPNDRFFAVRPEGSVSTLKIQRTERGDSAVYLCASSVTSGNYEQYFGPGTRLTVT.

This clonotype was observed a few times. The junction does not match germline at one end; this may be a read error. The V call is TRBV27, the J call TRBJ1-2; 9 bases align to TRBD1. The germline V gene encodes CDR1 MNHEY and CDR2 SMNVEV (reference sequence). The CDR3 has 14 amino acids. CDR3 loop: CAGSLSDRGHGYTF. The DNA of the CDR3 is TGTGCCGGCAGTTTATCGGACAGGGGCCATGGCTACACCTTC.

This clonotype appeared a few times. The chain recombines TRBV27 with TRBJ2-1; TRBD2 agrees at 8 bases. The ends lost 7 bases at V and 0 bases at J; junction bases unmatched: 11. The V gene's germline CDR1 is MNHEY and CDR2 SMNVEV (reference sequence). The CDR3 has 17 amino acids. DNA for the CDR3: TGTGCCAGCACCAGCCTTAGCGGGGTGAGCTCCTACAATGAGCAGTTCTTC. The encoded protein is CASTSLSGVSSYNEQFF.

The chain carries TRBV7-2 and TRBJ1-1; D is perhaps TRBD1 (6 bases). CDR1 and CDR2 (germline): SGHTA, FQGNSA. The CDR3 has 14 amino acids. Between the trimmed V and J ends, which lost 2 bases and 5 bases, there was a span of 12 bases. CDR3 sequence reads: CASSLRAGTTEAFF. For the CDR3, the DNA is TGTGCCAGCAGCTTACGCGCAGGGACAACTGAAGCTTTCTTT.

A note on this clonotype: One end of the junction is discordant with germline, which a read error may explain. The chain employs TRBV11-3 and TRBJ2-3, with unresolved D. CDR3 length equals 15 residues. Germline CDR1 reads SGHNT; CDR2 reads YENEEA. The chain's CDR3 is CASSFGAESTETQYF. CDR3 bases: TGTGCCAGCAGCTTCGGAGCAGAAAGCACAGAGACGCAGTATTTT.

This clonotype was detected ten times or more. The chain combines TRBV7-2 with TRBJ2-1; 10 nucleotides line up with TRBD2. CDR3 length: 14 amino acids. CDR1 and CDR2 from the germline V gene are SGHTA and FQGNSA. V shed 1 base and J 9 bases; nucleotides not matched to a gene: 3. In DNA form, the CDR3 reads TGTGCCAGCAGCTTAGTGGCTAGCGGGGGTGAGCAGTTCTTC. The encoded protein is CASSLVASGGEQFF.

The chain employs TRBV6-1 and TRBJ2-3; 10 bases fit TRBD2. This CDR3 contains 16 residues. V lost 3 bases and J lost 2; bases outside the gene matches: 5. The germline V gene encodes CDR1 MNHNS and CDR2 SASEGT. CDR3 nucleotides: TGTGCCAGCAGTGACCCAGCGGGAGGGTTCACAGATACGCAGTATTTT. It is translated as CASSDPAGGFTDTQYF.

The rearrangement uses TRBV5-1 and TRBJ1-2; 7 bases align to TRBD1. The ends lost 5 bases at V and 7 bases at J; junction bases unmatched: 11. This CDR3 spans 14 amino acids. The germline V gene has CDR1 SGHRS and CDR2 YFSETQ. This CDR3 is CASSSGTVGPGYTF. The CDR3 bases are TGCGCCAGCAGTTCAGGGACAGTTGGACCTGGCTACACCTTC.

The J gene is TRBJ2-2, the V gene TRBV20-1; D may be TRBD2 (6 bases). Germline V gene data show CDR1 as DFQATT and CDR2 as SNEGSKA (reference sequence). The CDR3 extends over 14 amino acids. Deletions cut 6 bases from V and 3 bases from J, with 14 bases between. DNA for the CDR3: TGCAGTGCGCAGGAGGGAGGAGACACCGGGGAGCTGTTTTTT. This translates into CSAQEGGDTGELFF.

This clonotype was seen a few times. This chain joins TRBV6-5 and TRBJ2-4; 8 nucleotides match TRBD1. The end of the DNA is better explained by TRBJ2-5, so the J call may be wrong. The CDR3 is 15 amino acids. Germline CDR1 is MNHEY and CDR2 is SVGAGI. This CDR3 is CASSSDRGGRETQYF. CDR3 DNA: TGTGCCAGCAGTTCCGACAGGGGAGGAAGGGAGACCCAGTACTTC.

This clonotype has only a few counts. V gene TRBV7-8 combines with J gene TRBJ1-1; D not resolved. This CDR3 comprises 15 residues. V lost 1 base and J 3 bases, leaving 12 bases between the germline ends. The germline V gene encodes CDR1 SGHVS and CDR2 FQNEAQ. CDR3 DNA: TGTGCCAGCAGCTTAGTGCGGGGTGGAGACACTGAAGCTTTCTTT. Its protein product is CASSLVRGGDTEAFF.

This clonotype appeared a few times. This chain uses TRBV6-5 with TRBJ1-2; D unresolved. Trimming pared 3 bases from V and 6 bases from J, leaving 8 bases between. The length of the CDR3 is 12 residues. CDR1 is MNHEY and CDR2 is SVGAGI in the germline V gene. The chain's CDR3 is CASSYARNGYTF. In DNA form, the CDR3 reads TGTGCCAGCAGTTATGCACGCAATGGCTACACCTTC.